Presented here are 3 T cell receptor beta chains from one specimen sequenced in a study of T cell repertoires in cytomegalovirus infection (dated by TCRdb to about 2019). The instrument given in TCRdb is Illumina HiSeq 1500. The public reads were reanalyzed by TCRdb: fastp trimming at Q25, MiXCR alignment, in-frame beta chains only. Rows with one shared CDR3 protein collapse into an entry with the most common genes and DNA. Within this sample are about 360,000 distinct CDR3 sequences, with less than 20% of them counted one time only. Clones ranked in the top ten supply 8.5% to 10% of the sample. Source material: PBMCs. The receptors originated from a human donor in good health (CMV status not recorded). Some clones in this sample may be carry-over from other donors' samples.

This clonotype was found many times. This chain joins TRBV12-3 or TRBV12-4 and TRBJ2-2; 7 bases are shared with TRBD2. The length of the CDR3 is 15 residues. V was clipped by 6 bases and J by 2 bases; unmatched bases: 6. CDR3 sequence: CASSPGLDNTGELFF. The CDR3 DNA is TGTGCCAGCAGCCCCGGACTAGATAACACCGGGGAGCTGTTTTTT.

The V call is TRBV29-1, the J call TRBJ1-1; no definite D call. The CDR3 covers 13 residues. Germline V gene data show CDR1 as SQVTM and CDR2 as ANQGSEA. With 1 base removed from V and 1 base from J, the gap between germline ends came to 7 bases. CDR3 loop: CSVEGARNTEAFF. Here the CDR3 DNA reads TGCAGCGTTGAAGGGGCCCGGAACACTGAAGCTTTCTTT.

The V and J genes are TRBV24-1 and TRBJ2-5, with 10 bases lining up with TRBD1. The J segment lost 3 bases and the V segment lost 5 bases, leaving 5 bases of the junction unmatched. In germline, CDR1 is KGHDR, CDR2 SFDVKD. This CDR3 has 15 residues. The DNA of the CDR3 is TGTGCCACCAGTGCAACCGGGACAGGGGAAGAGACCCAGTACTTC. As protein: CATSATGTGEETQYF.